Each of the 29 T cell receptor beta chains below was sequenced from the same sample in a study of radiotherapy plus CTLA-4 blockade in lung cancer. The method was immunoSEQ multiplex PCR; TCRdb's version includes in-frame clones alone and lacks a portion of them. The sample includes tens of thousands of clones, around 80% of them seen just once. The material sequenced was peripheral blood, taken from a patient treated with radiotherapy plus ipilimumab. The receptors stem from a human donor with non-small cell lung cancer that progressed on radiotherapy plus ipilimumab.

The chain combines TRBV9 with TRBJ2-1; no reliable D call. The CDR3 spans 15 residues. The V gene's germline CDR1 is SGDLS and CDR2 YYNGEE. The V and J ends lost 2 bases and 4 bases respectively, with 13 bases between them. As DNA, the CDR3 is TGTGCCAGCAGCGTCGGCGATAGGTTATACAATGAGCAGTTCTTC. It encodes CASSVGDRLYNEQFF.

The chain joins TRBV19 to TRBJ2-5, with D uncertain. Looked up from germline, CDR1 is LNHDA and CDR2 is SQIVND (reference sequence). The CDR3 sequence is 13 residues long. V was cut by 3 bases and J by 2 bases, with 7 bases left in between. This chain's CDR3 is CASSIIGQETQYF. DNA for the CDR3: TGTGCCAGTAGTATCATCGGGCAAGAGACCCAGTACTTC. Based on the CDR3 plus reference TRBV19 and TRBJ2-5, the full variable domain is DGGITQSPKYLFRKEGQNVTLSCEQNLNHDAMYWYRQDPGQGLRLIYYSQIVNDFQKGDIAEGYSVSREKKESFPLTVTSAQKNPTAFYLCASSIIGQETQYFGPGTRLLVL.

The rearrangement joins TRBV5-1 to TRBJ2-3; D remains unclear. The CDR3 spans 15 residues. Trimming left V 0 bases short and J 1 base short, with 9 bases between. Per germline, CDR1 SGHRS and CDR2 YFSETQ. The CDR3 nucleotides are TGCGCCAGCAGCTTGGGTGGGATGGGCACAGATACGCAGTATTTT. This codes for CASSLGGMGTDTQYF.

The rearrangement uses TRBV15 and TRBJ1-1; D perhaps matches TRBD1 (5 bases). Germline lookup yields CDR1 LNHNV and CDR2 YYDKDF (reference sequence). The CDR3 totals 14 residues. With 3 bases removed from V and 6 bases from J, the gap between germline ends came to 14 bases. The CDR3 loop is CATSRLFQGAEAFF. CDR3 nucleotides: TGTGCCACCAGCAGGCTATTTCAGGGTGCTGAAGCTTTCTTT.

The chain combines TRBV6-5 with TRBJ1-1, with D tentatively TRBD1 (6 bases). With 6 bases removed from V and 1 base from J, the gap between germline ends came to 12 bases. Germline CDR1 and CDR2: MNHEY and SVGAGI. The CDR3 is 14 residues long. The DNA of the CDR3 is TGTGCCAGCAGACCAGGGGCCGGGAACACTGAAGCTTTCTTT. This translates into CASRPGAGNTEAFF.

V is TRBV7-9 and J is TRBJ1-1; 7 bases match TRBD1. CDR1 SEHNR and CDR2 FQNEAQ come from the germline V gene (reference sequence). After removal of 5 bases from V and 0 bases from J, the junction contained 0 bases not matched to a gene. The CDR3 totals 13 residues. This CDR3 reads CASSGQVNTEAFF. The CDR3 DNA is TGTGCCAGCAGCGGACAGGTGAACACTGAAGCTTTCTTT.

For the CDR3, the DNA is TGTGCCAGCAGCTTTCCGGGACAGGGGACAACCGAAGCTTTCTTT. This sequence encodes CASSFPGQGTTEAFF. The chain recombines TRBV5-4 with TRBJ1-1, with 10 bases identical to TRBD1. This CDR3 has 15 amino acids. With V trimmed by 2 bases and J by 8 bases, 9 bases remained unmatched. Germline V gene lookup returns CDR1 SGHNT and CDR2 YYREEE (reference sequence).

The chain carries TRBV9 and TRBJ2-2; D is uncertain. CDR1 and CDR2 from the germline V gene are SGDLS and YYNGEE. Trimming cost V 0 bases and J 8 bases, with 5 bases left between them. The CDR3 spans 12 residues. CDR3 DNA: TGTGCCAGCAGCGTAGTCCCGGGGGAGCTGTTTTTT. This encodes CASSVVPGELFF.

This clone has ten or more counts. At the DNA level, this CDR3 is encoded by other sequences in the same sample as well. The V call is TRBV6-4, the J call TRBJ2-3; 10 bases line up with TRBD1. The V and J ends lost 4 bases and 3 bases, in that order; junction bases with no gene match: 1. CDR1 and CDR2 (germline): MRHNA, SNTAGT. This CDR3 has 14 amino acids. The CDR3 DNA is TGTGCCAGCAGTGGGACAGGGGGGACAGATACGCAGTATTTT. Encoded protein: CASSGTGGTDTQYF.

This clone occurred a few times. The chain has TRBV6-4 and TRBJ1-1; D is perhaps TRBD1 (5 bases). CDR1 is MRHNA and CDR2 is SNTAGT in the germline V gene. Trimming shortened V by 7 bases and J by 5 bases, and 14 bases separated the two germline ends. The CDR3 has 13 amino acids. The CDR3 DNA reads TGTGCCAGCACGTCGGGGCCTAAGACTGAAGCTTTCTTT. Protein sequence: CASTSGPKTEAFF.

The V call is TRBV27, the J call TRBJ2-1, with D perhaps TRBD1 (6 bases). V shed 3 bases and J shed 3 bases, with 9 bases lying between them. The germline V gene encodes CDR1 MNHEY and CDR2 SMNVEV (reference sequence). The CDR3 totals 14 residues. The CDR3 DNA sequence: TGTGCCAGCAGTTTTCTGGACAGCTACAATGAGCAGTTCTTC. Protein product: CASSFLDSYNEQFF.

The J gene is TRBJ2-1, the V gene TRBV19, with D unresolved. The CDR3 sequence is 13 residues long. Deletions cut 3 bases from V and 6 bases from J, with 9 bases between. Germline CDR1 LNHDA, CDR2 SQIVND (reference sequence). The CDR3 DNA reads TGTGCCAGTAGTATGCTAGGTTCCAATGAGCAGTTCTTC. Translation: CASSMLGSNEQFF.

The chain joins TRBV6-5 to TRBJ2-7; D unresolved. Trimming left V 4 bases short and J 4 bases short, with 14 bases between. The CDR3 runs 14 residues. Germline lookup yields CDR1 MNHEY and CDR2 SVGAGI. CDR3 region: CASSFSTKGYEQYV. The DNA of the CDR3 is TGTGCCAGCAGTTTTTCTACCAAAGGGTACGAGCAGTACGTC.

V gene TRBV4-1 combines with J gene TRBJ2-7; tentative D call: TRBD1 (6 bases). CDR1 is MGHRA and CDR2 is YSYEKL in the germline V gene. This CDR3 region has 13 residues. Trimming pared 6 bases from V and 0 bases from J, leaving 9 bases between. CDR3 residues: CASRGGGSYEQYF. The DNA of the CDR3 is TGCGCCAGCAGAGGGGGTGGCTCCTACGAGCAGTACTTC.

This clone has just a few counts. This rearrangement joins TRBV5-1 to TRBJ2-4, with D tentatively TRBD1 (5 bases). The length of the CDR3 is 14 residues. CDR1 and CDR2 from the germline V gene are SGHRS and YFSETQ. Trimming left V 0 bases short and J 8 bases short, with 12 bases between. CDR3 protein: CASSLGQGVDIQYF. Here the CDR3 DNA reads TGCGCCAGCAGCTTGGGGCAGGGTGTTGACATTCAGTACTTC. The full variable domain, rest sourced from reference TRBV5-1 and TRBJ2-4, is KAGVTQTPRYLIKTRGQQVTLSCSPISGHRSVSWYQQTPGQGLQFLFEYFSETQRNKGNFPGRFSGRQFSNSRSEMNVSTLELGDSALYLCASSLGQGVDIQYFGAGTRLSVL.

The chain links TRBV6-5 to TRBJ1-2; D call uncertain. The V gene's germline CDR1 is MNHEY and CDR2 SVGAGI. V dropped 4 bases and J dropped 8 bases, with 14 bases sitting between them. The CDR3 is 13 residues long. CDR3 residues: CASSSLGGRGYTF. The CDR3 DNA reads TGTGCCAGCAGTTCCCTCGGAGGGAGAGGCTACACCTTC.

CDR3 sequence: CASSLRGFYEQYF. The CDR3 nucleotides read TGCGCCAGCAGCTTGAGGGGATTCTACGAGCAGTACTTC. This rearrangement joins TRBV5-1 to TRBJ2-7, with D perhaps matching TRBD1 (5 bases). The CDR3 is 13 amino acids. CDR1 and CDR2 from the germline V gene are SGHRS and YFSETQ. Trimming removed 1 base at V and 3 bases at J, with 8 bases between.

V and J are TRBV2 and TRBJ1-2; no reliable D call. V was pared by 1 base and J by 8 bases, with 14 bases between. The germline gives CDR1 SNHLY, CDR2 FYNNEI. This CDR3 contains 14 residues. The CDR3 region is CASSEDKSRHGYTF. CDR3 DNA sequence: TGTGCCAGCAGTGAAGATAAATCACGCCACGGCTACACCTTC.

This clone has only one observation. The chain joins TRBV10-1 to TRBJ2-1, with 10 bases lining up with TRBD2. Germline assignment: CDR1 WNHNN and CDR2 SYGVQD (reference sequence). V lost 2 bases, J lost 11 bases, and 6 bases stayed unmatched. The CDR3 is made up of 14 amino acids. The CDR3 loop is CASSETSGKRKQFF. The CDR3 DNA reads TGCGCCAGCAGTGAGACTAGCGGGAAGCGGAAGCAGTTCTTC.

This clone was observed once. The junction shows a germline mismatch at one end, possibly a read error. In the same sample, other DNA sequences code for this CDR3. The rearrangement links TRBV2 to TRBJ1-2, with D perhaps TRBD1 (5 bases). The CDR3 sequence is 13 residues long. CDR1 SNHLY and CDR2 FYNNEI come from the germline V gene. The CDR3, as DNA: TGTGCCAGCAGTGATCCAGGGAACTCTGGCTACACCTTC. It codes for CASSDPGNSGYTF.

The chain combines TRBV6-1 with TRBJ1-4; TRBD1 aligns across 8 bases. Germline loops: CDR1 MNHNS, CDR2 SASEGT. The CDR3 is 15 residues long. V lost 7 bases, J lost 7 bases, and 11 bases stayed unmatched. In DNA, the CDR3 is TGTGCCAGCATTCCCGCGACAGGGGATATTGAAAAACTGTTTTTT. This encodes CASIPATGDIEKLFF.

The chain is built from TRBV12-5 and TRBJ1-1; D ambiguous. The V gene's germline CDR1 is LGHNT and CDR2 FRNRAP. Deletions cut 5 bases from V and 10 bases from J, with 17 bases between. The CDR3 has 13 amino acids. The CDR3 sequence is CASGPLAGLGAFF. Written as DNA, the CDR3 is TGTGCTAGTGGTCCCCTGGCGGGCTTGGGAGCTTTCTTT.

The genes are TRBV30 and TRBJ2-1; the D is unclear. The CDR3 length is 14 residues. Germline CDR1 and CDR2: GTSNPN and SVGIG (reference sequence). V was cut by 3 bases and J by 0 bases, with 9 bases left in between. For the CDR3, the DNA is TGTGCCTGGAGCGGTGCGAACTCCTACAATGAGCAGTTCTTC. As protein: CAWSGANSYNEQFF.

This clone occurred once. V and J are TRBV30 and TRBJ2-7; TRBD1 matches 7 bases. CDR3 size: 17 residues. Per germline, CDR1 GTSNPN and CDR2 SVGIG (reference sequence). The V segment lost 0 bases and the J segment 2 bases; nucleotides outside the gene matches: 13. Here the CDR3 reads CAWSVPPGQAIAYEQYF. The CDR3 DNA sequence: TGTGCCTGGAGTGTACCCCCCGGACAGGCAATCGCCTACGAGCAGTACTTC. The full variable domain, completed using reference TRBV30 and TRBJ2-7, is SQTIHQWPATLVQPVGSPLSLECTVEGTSNPNLYWYRQAAGRGLQLLFYSVGIGQISSEVPQNLSASRPQDRQFILSSKKLLLSDSGFYLCAWSVPPGQAIAYEQYFGPGTRLTVT.

Written as DNA, the CDR3 is TGTGCCTGGAGGAGGAAAACTCTTGAAGCTTTCTTT. This gives the protein CAWRRKTLEAFF. The rearrangement joins TRBV30 to TRBJ1-1; no clear D. CDR1 and CDR2 from the germline V gene are GTSNPN and SVGIG (reference sequence). The CDR3 is made up of 12 amino acids. The V end was cut by 3 bases, the J end by 7 bases, with 12 bases between.

The chain has TRBV18 and TRBJ1-1; D call uncertain. Per germline, CDR1 KGHSH and CDR2 LQKENI. Trimming shortened V by 6 bases and J by 1 base, and 12 bases separated the two germline ends. The CDR3 has 14 residues. This CDR3 reads CASSPNASNTEAFF. The CDR3 DNA sequence: TGTGCCAGCTCCCCTAACGCGTCGAACACTGAAGCTTTCTTT.

The CDR3 is CASSLDVGVSFF. The CDR3 DNA is TGTGCCAGCAGCTTAGATGTCGGAGTGTCTTTCTTT. V gene TRBV7-2 combines with J gene TRBJ1-1; D remains unclear. V was shortened by 1 base and J by 12 bases, with 12 bases between the two germline ends. This CDR3 has 12 amino acids. Germline V lookup: CDR1 SGHTA, CDR2 FQGNSA. Full variable domain (missing parts from reference TRBV7-2 and TRBJ1-1): GAGVSQSPSNKVTEKGKDVELRCDPISGHTALYWYRQSLGQGLEFLIYFQGNSAPDKSGLPSDRFSAERTGGSVSTLTIQRTQQEDSAVYLCASSLDVGVSFFGQGTRLTVV.

The chain combines TRBV6-6 with TRBJ1-5; no reliable D call. The CDR3 is 14 amino acids. CDR1 is MNHNY, CDR2 SVGAGI, per germline (reference sequence). V lost 5 bases, J lost 5 bases, and 13 bases lay in between. The CDR3 here is CASSTPNTDQPQHF. DNA of the CDR3: TGTGCCAGCAGTACACCCAATACGGATCAGCCCCAGCATTTT.

The V and J genes are TRBV11-2 and TRBJ2-2; TRBD2 agrees at 9 bases. The CDR3 is made up of 15 amino acids. After removal of 5 bases from V and 10 bases from J, the junction contained 11 bases not matched to a gene. Germline CDR1 and CDR2: SGHAT and FQNNGV. The chain's CDR3 is CASSAPLAGDMELFF. DNA of the CDR3: TGTGCCAGCAGCGCCCCCTTAGCGGGAGACATGGAGCTGTTTTTT.